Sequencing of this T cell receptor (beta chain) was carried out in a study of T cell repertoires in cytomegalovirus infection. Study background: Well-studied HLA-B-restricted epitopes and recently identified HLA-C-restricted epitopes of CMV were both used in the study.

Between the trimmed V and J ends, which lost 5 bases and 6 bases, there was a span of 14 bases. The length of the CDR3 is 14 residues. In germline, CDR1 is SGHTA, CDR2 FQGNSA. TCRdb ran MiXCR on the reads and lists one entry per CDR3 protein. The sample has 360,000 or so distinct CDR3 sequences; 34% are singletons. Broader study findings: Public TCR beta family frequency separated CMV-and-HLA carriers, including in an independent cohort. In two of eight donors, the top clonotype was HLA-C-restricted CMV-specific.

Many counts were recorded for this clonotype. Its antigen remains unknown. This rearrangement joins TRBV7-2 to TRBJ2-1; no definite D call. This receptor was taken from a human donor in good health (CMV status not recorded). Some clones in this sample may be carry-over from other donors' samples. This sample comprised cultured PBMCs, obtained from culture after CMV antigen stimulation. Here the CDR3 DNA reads TGTGCCAGCAGCGTCCCTTACCCATCCAATGAGCAGTTCTTC. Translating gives CASSVPYPSNEQFF.